This paragraph reports one T cell receptor beta chain. Its antigen specificity is not known. It has no much larger one-base neighbor in the sample; base qualities were not kept. CDR1 and CDR2 are drawn from the germline V gene: SGDLS, YYNGEE. The cysteine opens and the phenylalanine closes a CDR3 of 15 amino acids. Solely the CDR3 DNA is kept, with 45 bases framed from the first base. V ends up 4 bases short and J 4 bases short, with an unmatched junction base count of 4. The data are from a study of cytomegalovirus exposure and HLA in healthy donors (dated by TCRdb to about 2017). General notes on the study: An earlier analysis of 587 of the donors reported 276 Gb of sequence data and some 120 million unique TCR beta sequences from about 200 million T cells. Roughly 300 gigabases of sequencing data and tens of millions of unique TCR sequences were included in an early release covering about 700 HLA-typed donors. Among the roughly 430 genotyped donors, approximately 82% belonged to the genetic ancestry cluster associated with self-reported Caucasian donors. The aim of the study was to test whether cataloging public T cell receptors could identify signatures of past pathogen exposure. Using immunosequencing, the study profiled T cell repertoires from 666 subjects and related those repertoires to cytomegalovirus serostatus. Besides the first cohort of hundreds of subjects, a separate validation cohort made up of around 120 different subjects was used. The study combined high-throughput TCR immunosequencing, statistical association of individual TCRs with disease status, and machine learning to predict cytomegalovirus infection status. A later analysis re-analyzed previously published TCR beta repertoires from 600 to 850 donors and added high-resolution HLA genotyping to study TCR occurrence patterns. The later analysis used no new phenotypic data to find candidate immune exposures, relying instead on TCR beta sequences and their occurrence across donors. To decide whether each TCR beta V gene segment behaved as functional or pseudogenic, an earlier analysis of some 600 of the donors relied on high-throughput TCR beta sequencing. Donor age, sex, ethnicity and CMV serostatus were compiled alongside the repertoire data. A later genetic analysis took genome-wide SNP genotypes for about three fifths of the 666 donors and used that subset as a discovery cohort. Every repertoire in the discovery cohort had been generated on one and the same sequencing platform. HLA typing covered class I and class II loci at four-digit resolution. Typing coverage varied by locus: roughly 620-640 donors for A, B, C, DRB1 and DQB1; approximately 500 for DQA1; approximately 570 for DPA1; approximately 450 for DPB1. Roughly five DR-DQ haplotypes were treated as single units for association and clustering because of strong linkage in the cohort. Among 398 genotyped donors of the cohort, an average of about 240,000 unique TCR beta nucleotide sequences were sequenced per donor, roughly a sixth of them non-productive.

Receptors were amplified or captured by the immunoSEQ multiplex PCR assay. For the multiplex PCR, a mixture combining 60 forward primers for TCR Vbeta segments and 13 reverse primers for TCR Jbeta segments was used. Amplification of the CDR3 region of rearranged TCR beta genes was performed with a multiplex PCR assay on genomic DNA. Amplified TCR beta libraries were sequenced as 87-base-pair reads on the Illumina HiSeq System. From the authors' description of their analysis: Across the 700 or so repertoires, a later analysis counted some 80 million unique TCR beta chains, around 11 million of which were shared by at least two donors. Raw reads were error-corrected and collapsed into unique sequences by a nearest-neighbor algorithm in which closely related sequences were merged to remove PCR and sequencing errors. V, D and J gene segments were assigned by aligning CDR3 sequences to IMGT reference sequences. Each retained sequence needed at least a six-nucleotide match to both a V gene segment and a J gene segment. A rearrangement was called productive if the CDR3 had no stop codons and remained in frame with V and J, and every other rearrangement was called non-productive. CDR3 was defined according to IMGT convention as the region running from the second conserved V-encoded cysteine to the conserved J-encoded phenylalanine. The earlier analysis of approximately 500 of the donors excluded sequences that lacked an unambiguous match to a single V gene segment. An earlier analysis of several hundred of the donors called V segments functional above 56.7% productive rearrangements and segregating when the between-donor standard deviation exceeded 5%. A statistical classification framework was developed to diagnose cytomegalovirus status using the catalog of TCR beta chain sequences. In a later analysis, V and J genes were assigned by comparing TCR nucleotide sequences against IMGT/GENE-DB human TR gene sequences. The TCRdist pipeline was used in a later analysis to assign CDR3 sequences and most-parsimonious VDJ recombination scenarios. A later analysis defined each TCR beta chain by its CDR3 amino acid sequence plus V-gene family, and excluded reads lacking a unique V-gene family. To address suspected cross-contamination and a sequencing artifact, a later analysis removed over 500 highly shared, low-generation-probability nucleotide sequences. For each public chain, a later analysis derived a clonal expansion index from normalized ranks of inferred template counts within each repertoire. In a later analysis, generation probabilities were computed with a VDJ recombination model fitted to out-of-frame rearrangements, and the resulting probabilities were checked against IGoR. In a later analysis, TCR-TCR, TCR-HLA and TCR-CMV co-occurrence was scored with hypergeometric tests, and a repertoire-size bias correction was applied to TCR pairs. False discovery rates were estimated in a later analysis by permuting HLA or CMV assignments 20 times. In a later analysis, co-occurring TCRs were grouped with DBSCAN, and TCRdist sequence similarity was added when clustering was performed within HLA-allele-positive subsets. Repertoires with fewer than 30,000 or more than 120,000 public chains were left out of co-occurrence clustering, as were a few repertoires with anomalous nucleotide sharing. Imported from immuneACCESS, the table was reduced by TCRdb to in-frame sequences with V and J called. These copies leave out some clones; in studies compared against another copy, an unresolved V gene accounts for under half, and the cause of the remainder is not known. The V and J calls and clone size come from that table; D and trimming were worked out from the DNA. The sample table lists over 100,000 clones, under 80% of them with a count of one. Together, the top ten hold 7.7% of the sample.

On the study overall, not on this receptor specifically: In an earlier analysis of fewer than 750 of the donors, most TCR beta V segments were observed in productive rearrangements about 87% or about 30% of the time, broadly matching IMGT annotations. The authors suggested that the approach could potentially be extended to other disease states and immunological phenotypes. Strong co-occurrence of HLA alleles, especially DR and DQ, made assigning TCR associations to individual alleles difficult. The classifier was reported to diagnose cytomegalovirus status with high specificity and sensitivity in both the original and validation cohorts. In a later analysis, HLA-associated TCR beta chains showed more clonal expansion and lower generation probabilities than non-associated chains that were equally common. Presence/absence analyses assumed roughly uniform sequencing depth across donors, an assumption that may not hold. According to a later analysis, most CMV-associated TCR beta chains appeared to be HLA-restricted, and the HLA associations seemed to be driven largely by CMV exposure. A further reported finding was that TCR beta sequences accurately predicted the HLA-A and HLA-B alleles for most subjects in the first cohort. A later analysis reported that several top co-occurrence clusters appeared linked to parvovirus B19, influenza, CMV and Epstein-Barr virus. A later analysis associated some 17,000 TCR beta sequences with specific HLA alleles at a false discovery rate of 0.05. According to a later genetic analysis, donors in an Asian-associated ancestry cluster had fewer N-insertions in productive TCRs than the approximately 700-donor mean. Because some donors lacked HLA typing at each locus, the association tests relied only on the typed subset. Some 16 rarely observed V segments, including chromosome 9 orphons, were excluded from the earlier analysis of approximately 500 of the donors because counts were too low. In vitro tests confirmed that a few of the cytomegalovirus-associated TCR beta chains recognize cytomegalovirus antigens. Only TCR beta chains were sequenced in this cohort, and the absence of alpha or paired-chain data limited detectable features. Linkage disequilibrium might explain the correlated functional status among segregating V segments, but an unknown experimental factor could not be excluded. The study listed 150 to 200 TCR beta chains as associated with cytomegalovirus. A group of highly shared sequence variants was considered likely to be a technical artifact of the sequencing pipeline. According to a later analysis, TCR association rates differed among HLA loci, with DRB1 alleles showing the most associated TCRs and HLA-C alleles showing the fewest. Most TCR sequences were seen in very few donors, while some public TCRs were found in many individuals. The 87-base-pair reads could not distinguish some IMGT-functional V segments, including TRBV6-2 and TRBV6-3, so those segments were excluded. For the cohort, immune exposure information was limited to CMV serostatus. V-gene and J-gene trimming of TCR beta chains was associated with a missense DCLRE1C variant in a later genetic analysis, and the association was replicated in an independent cohort.

The cohort was made up of 500 to 850 healthy bone marrow donors. At the time of sampling, all cohort members were nominally healthy, though unrecorded immune exposures were likely present. The donor tested CMV seropositive and was one of the 289 seropositive cohort members. A peripheral blood sample was collected from each donor, and TCR beta sequencing was performed on peripheral blood mononuclear cells. The Qiagen DNeasy Blood Extraction Kit was used to extract genomic DNA from the blood cell samples. The sequence derives from a woman aged 50 to 65 in good health and CMV-seropositive. This chain is built from TRBV9 and TRBJ2-1, with 11 central nucleotides matching TRBD2. The sequenced sample consisted of PBMCs. The encoded CDR3 is CASSTRLAGYNEQFF. Here is the DNA: TGTGCCAGCAGCACACGACTAGCGGGATACAATGAGCAGTTCTTC.